This TCR beta chain originates from a study of shared clonotypes between healthy human individuals. TCRdb's copy holds only in-frame clones and misses some; the assay was immunoSEQ multiplex PCR. The sample lists 950,000 to 1,300,000 clones; 70% to 80% were seen once. This clone showed up just a few times. This CDR3 is built from 14 residues. Germline V CDR1 and CDR2: GTSNPN, SVGIG (reference sequence). V shed 0 bases and J shed 4 bases, with 12 bases lying between them. The chain carries TRBV30 and TRBJ1-1, with D unresolved. The TCR sequence derives from a man aged 18-30 years in good health. The sample taken for sequencing was memory CD4+ T cells sorted from blood. The subset here: CD45RA-negative fraction. The CDR3 is CAWSVVGPSTEAFF. CDR3 nucleotide sequence: TGTGCCTGGAGTGTTGTAGGGCCCAGCACTGAAGCTTTCTTT. The variable domain in full, with the rest retrieved from reference TRBV30 and TRBJ1-1, is SQTIHQWPATLVQPVGSPLSLECTVEGTSNPNLYWYRQAAGRGLQLLFYSVGIGQISSEVPQNLSASRPQDRQFILSSKKLLLSDSGFYLCAWSVVGPSTEAFFGQGTRLTVV.